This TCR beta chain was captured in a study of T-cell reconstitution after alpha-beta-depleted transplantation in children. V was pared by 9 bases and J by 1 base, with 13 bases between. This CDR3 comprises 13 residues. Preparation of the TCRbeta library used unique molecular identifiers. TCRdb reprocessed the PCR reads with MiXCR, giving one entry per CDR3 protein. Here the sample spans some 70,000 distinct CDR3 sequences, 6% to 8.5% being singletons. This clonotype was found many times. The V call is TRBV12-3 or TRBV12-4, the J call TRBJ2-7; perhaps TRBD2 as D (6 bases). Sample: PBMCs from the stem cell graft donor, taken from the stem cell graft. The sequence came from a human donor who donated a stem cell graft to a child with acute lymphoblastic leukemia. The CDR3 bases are TGTGCCAGTAGAAGGGACTCATCCTACGAGCAGTACTTC. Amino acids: CASRRDSSYEQYF.